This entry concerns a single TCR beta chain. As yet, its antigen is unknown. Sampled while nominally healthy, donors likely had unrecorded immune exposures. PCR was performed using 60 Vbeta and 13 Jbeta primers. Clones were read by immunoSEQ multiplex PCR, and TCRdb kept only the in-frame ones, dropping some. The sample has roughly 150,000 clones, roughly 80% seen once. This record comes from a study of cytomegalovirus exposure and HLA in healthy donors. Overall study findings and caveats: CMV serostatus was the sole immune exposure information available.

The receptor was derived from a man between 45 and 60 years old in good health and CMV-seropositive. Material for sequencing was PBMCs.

The CDR3 spells CASSGQGASEQYF. The CDR3 bases are TGCGCCAGCAGTGGTCAGGGGGCGAGCGAGCAGTACTTC. V usage is TRBV10-2 and J usage is TRBJ2-7, with TRBD1 matching 8 bases. This CDR3 contains 13 residues. Germline trimming cut 4 bases from V and 6 bases from J; bases unmatched to any gene: 5. Per the germline V gene, CDR1 is WSHSY and CDR2 is SAAADI.